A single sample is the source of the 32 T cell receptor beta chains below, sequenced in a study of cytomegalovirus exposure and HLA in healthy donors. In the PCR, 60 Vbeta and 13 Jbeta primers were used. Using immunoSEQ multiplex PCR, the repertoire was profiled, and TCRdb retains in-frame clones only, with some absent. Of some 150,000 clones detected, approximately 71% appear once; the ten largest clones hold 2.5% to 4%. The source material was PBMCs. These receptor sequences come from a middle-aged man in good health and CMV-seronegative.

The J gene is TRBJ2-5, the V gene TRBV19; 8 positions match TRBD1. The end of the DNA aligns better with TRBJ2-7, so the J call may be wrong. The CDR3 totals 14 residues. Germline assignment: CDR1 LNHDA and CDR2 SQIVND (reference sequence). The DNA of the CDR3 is TGTGCCAGTAGTATTCGGACAGGGTCCTACGAGCAGTACTTC. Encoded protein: CASSIRTGSYEQYF.

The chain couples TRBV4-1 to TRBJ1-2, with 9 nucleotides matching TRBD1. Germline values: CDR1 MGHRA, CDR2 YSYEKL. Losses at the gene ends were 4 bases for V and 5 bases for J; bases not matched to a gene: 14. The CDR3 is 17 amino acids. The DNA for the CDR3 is TGCGCCAGCAGCCCGAACGAAATGGGGACAGGGCCATATGGCTACACCTTC. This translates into CASSPNEMGTGPYGYTF.

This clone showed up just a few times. The chain's CDR3 is CSARAGCEAFF. The CDR3 nucleotides read TGCAGCGCCCGGGCGGGGTGTGAAGCTTTCTTT. The V gene is TRBV29-1, the J gene TRBJ1-1; D remains ambiguous. The V gene lost 7 bases and the J gene lost 7 bases, with 13 bases spanning the gap. Germline V CDR1 and CDR2: SQVTM, ANQGSEA. CDR3 size: 11 residues.

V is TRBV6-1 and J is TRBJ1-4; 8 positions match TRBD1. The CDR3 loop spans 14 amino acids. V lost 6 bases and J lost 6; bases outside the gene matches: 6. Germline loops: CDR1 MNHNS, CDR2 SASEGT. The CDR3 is CASSRTGSDEKLFF. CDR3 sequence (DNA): TGTGCCAGCAGCAGGACAGGGAGTGATGAAAAACTGTTTTTT.

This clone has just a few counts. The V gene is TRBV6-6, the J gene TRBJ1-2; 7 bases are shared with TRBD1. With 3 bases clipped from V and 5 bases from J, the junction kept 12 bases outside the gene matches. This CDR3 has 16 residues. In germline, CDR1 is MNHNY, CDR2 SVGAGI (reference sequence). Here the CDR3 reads CASSYTNRGLGYGYTF. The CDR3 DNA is TGTGCCAGCAGTTATACGAACAGGGGATTAGGTTATGGCTACACCTTC.

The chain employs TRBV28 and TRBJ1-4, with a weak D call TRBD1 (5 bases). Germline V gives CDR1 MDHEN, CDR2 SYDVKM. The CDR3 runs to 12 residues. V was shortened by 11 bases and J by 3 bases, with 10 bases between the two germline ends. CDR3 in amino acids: CALQGSNEKLFF. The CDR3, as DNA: TGTGCCCTCCAGGGCTCTAATGAAAAACTGTTTTTT.

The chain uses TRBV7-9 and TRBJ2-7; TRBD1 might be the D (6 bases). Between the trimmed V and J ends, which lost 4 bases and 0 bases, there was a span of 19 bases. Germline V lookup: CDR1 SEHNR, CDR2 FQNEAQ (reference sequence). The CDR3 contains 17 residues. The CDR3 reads CASSSRLESGASYEQYF. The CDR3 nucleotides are TGTGCCAGCAGCTCCCGGTTAGAGTCAGGGGCCTCCTACGAGCAGTACTTC. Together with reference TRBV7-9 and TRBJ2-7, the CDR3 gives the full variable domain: DTGVSQNPRHKITKRGQNVTFRCDPISEHNRLYWYRQTLGQGPEFLTYFQNEAQLEKSRLLSDRFSAERPKGSFSTLEIQRTEQGDSAMYLCASSSRLESGASYEQYFGPGTRLTVT.

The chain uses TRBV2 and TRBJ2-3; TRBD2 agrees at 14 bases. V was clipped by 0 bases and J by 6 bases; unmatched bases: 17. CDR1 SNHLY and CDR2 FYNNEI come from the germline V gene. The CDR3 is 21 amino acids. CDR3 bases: TGTGCCAGCAGTGAAGCACGGGGGGCGGGACTAGCGGGGGCTTCCTTGGATACGCAGTATTTT. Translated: CASSEARGAGLAGASLDTQYF.

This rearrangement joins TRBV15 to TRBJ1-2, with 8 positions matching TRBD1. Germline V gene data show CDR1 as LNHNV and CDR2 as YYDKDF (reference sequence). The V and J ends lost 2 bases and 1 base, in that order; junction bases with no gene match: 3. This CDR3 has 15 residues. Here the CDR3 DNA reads TGTGCCACCAGCAGACCCGACAGGGGTAACTATGGCTACACCTTC. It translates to CATSRPDRGNYGYTF.

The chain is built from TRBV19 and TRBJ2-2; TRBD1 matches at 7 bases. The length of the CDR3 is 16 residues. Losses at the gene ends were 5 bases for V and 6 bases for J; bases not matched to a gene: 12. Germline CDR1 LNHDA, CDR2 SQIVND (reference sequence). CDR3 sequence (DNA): TGTGCCAGTAGTTCCTACCGGGACAGAGGAGCCGGGGAGCTGTTTTTT. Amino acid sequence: CASSSYRDRGAGELFF.

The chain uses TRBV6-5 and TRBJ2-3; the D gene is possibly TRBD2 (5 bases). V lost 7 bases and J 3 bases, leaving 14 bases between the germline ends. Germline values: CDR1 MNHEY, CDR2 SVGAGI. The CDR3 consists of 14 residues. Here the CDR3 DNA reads TGTGCCAGCATCCTGGGCCGGGGAACAGATACGCAGTATTTT. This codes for CASILGRGTDTQYF.

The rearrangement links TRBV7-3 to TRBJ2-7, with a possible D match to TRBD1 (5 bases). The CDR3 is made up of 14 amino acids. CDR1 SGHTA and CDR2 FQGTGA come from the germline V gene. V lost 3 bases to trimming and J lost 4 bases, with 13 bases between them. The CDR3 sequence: CASSLGQGMYEQYF. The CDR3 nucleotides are TGTGCCAGCAGCTTGGGGCAGGGTATGTACGAGCAGTACTTC.

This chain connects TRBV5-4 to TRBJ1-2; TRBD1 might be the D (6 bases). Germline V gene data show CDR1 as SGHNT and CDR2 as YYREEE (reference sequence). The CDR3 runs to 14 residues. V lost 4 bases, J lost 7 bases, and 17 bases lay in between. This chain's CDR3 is CASSAISGVGGYTF. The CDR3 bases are TGTGCCAGCAGCGCTATCTCAGGGGTCGGTGGCTACACCTTC.

The CDR3 DNA is TGTGCCAGCTCACCAACAGGGGATTCACCCCTCCACTTT. Translated: CASSPTGDSPLHF. The chain recombines TRBV18 with TRBJ1-6; TRBD1 agrees at 7 bases. The germline gives CDR1 KGHSH, CDR2 LQKENI. Trimming took 2 bases from V and 8 from J; bases not matched to a gene: 0. The CDR3 spans 13 residues.

The CDR3 sequence: CASSVGTSGSYNEQFF. CDR3 nucleotide sequence: TGCGCCAGCAGCGTCGGGACTAGCGGGTCCTACAATGAGCAGTTCTTC. The chain recombines TRBV5-1 with TRBJ2-1; 12 nucleotides line up with TRBD2. Looked up from germline, CDR1 is SGHRS and CDR2 is YFSETQ. The ends lost 4 bases at V and 1 base at J; junction bases unmatched: 3. CDR3 length: 16 residues.

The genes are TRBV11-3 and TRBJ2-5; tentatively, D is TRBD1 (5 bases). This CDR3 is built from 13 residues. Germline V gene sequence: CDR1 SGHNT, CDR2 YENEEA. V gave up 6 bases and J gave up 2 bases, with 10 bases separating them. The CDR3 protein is CASSGAGQETQYF. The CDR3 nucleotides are TGTGCCAGCAGTGGGGCAGGGCAAGAGACCCAGTACTTC. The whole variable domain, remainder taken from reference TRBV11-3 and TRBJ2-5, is EAGVVQSPRYKIIEKKQPVAFWCNPISGHNTLYWYLQNLGQGPELLIRYENEEAVDDSQLPKDRFSAERLKGVDSTLKIQPAELGDSAVYLCASSGAGQETQYFGPGTRLLVL.

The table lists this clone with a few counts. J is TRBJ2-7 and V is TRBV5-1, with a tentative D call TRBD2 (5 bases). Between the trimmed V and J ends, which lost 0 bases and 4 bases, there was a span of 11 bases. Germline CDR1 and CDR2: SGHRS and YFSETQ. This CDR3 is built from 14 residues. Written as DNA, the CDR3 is TGCGCCAGCAGCTTGGGCGGGTCACAATACGAGCAGTACTTC. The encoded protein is CASSLGGSQYEQYF.

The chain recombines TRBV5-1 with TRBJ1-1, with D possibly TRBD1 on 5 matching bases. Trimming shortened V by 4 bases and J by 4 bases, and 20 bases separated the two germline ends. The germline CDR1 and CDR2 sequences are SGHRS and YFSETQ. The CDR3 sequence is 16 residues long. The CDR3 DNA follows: TGCGCCAGCAGCGTTAGGGGATTGCCGGTGTTCACTGAAGCTTTCTTT. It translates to CASSVRGLPVFTEAFF.

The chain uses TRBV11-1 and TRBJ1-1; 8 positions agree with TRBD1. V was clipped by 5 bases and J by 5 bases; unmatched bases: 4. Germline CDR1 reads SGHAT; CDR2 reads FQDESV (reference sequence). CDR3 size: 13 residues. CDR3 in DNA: TGTGCCAGCAGCAAAACAGGGGGAACTGAAGCTTTCTTT. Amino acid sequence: CASSKTGGTEAFF.

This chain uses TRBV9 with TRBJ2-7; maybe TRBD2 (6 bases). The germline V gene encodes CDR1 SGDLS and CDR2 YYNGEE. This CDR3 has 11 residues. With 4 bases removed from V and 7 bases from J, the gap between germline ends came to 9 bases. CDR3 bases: TGTGCCAGCAGCCCAGGGAGGGAGCAGTACTTC. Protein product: CASSPGREQYF. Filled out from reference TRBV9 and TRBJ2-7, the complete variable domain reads DSGVTQTPKHLITATGQRVTLRCSPRSGDLSVYWYQQSLDQGLQFLIQYYNGEERAKGNILERFSAQQFPDLHSELNLSSLELGDSALYFCASSPGREQYFGPGTRLTVT.

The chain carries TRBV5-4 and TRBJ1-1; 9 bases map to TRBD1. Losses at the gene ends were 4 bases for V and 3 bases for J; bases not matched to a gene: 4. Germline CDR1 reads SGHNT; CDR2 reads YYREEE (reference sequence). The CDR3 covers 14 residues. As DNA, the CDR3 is TGTGCCAGCAGCGGGGACAGGGCCGACACTGAAGCTTTCTTT. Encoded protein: CASSGDRADTEAFF. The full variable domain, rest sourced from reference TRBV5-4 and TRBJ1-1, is ETGVTQSPTHLIKTRGQQVTLRCSSQSGHNTVSWYQQALGQGPQFIFQYYREEENGRGNFPPRFSGLQFPNYSSELNVNALELDDSALYLCASSGDRADTEAFFGQGTRLTVV.

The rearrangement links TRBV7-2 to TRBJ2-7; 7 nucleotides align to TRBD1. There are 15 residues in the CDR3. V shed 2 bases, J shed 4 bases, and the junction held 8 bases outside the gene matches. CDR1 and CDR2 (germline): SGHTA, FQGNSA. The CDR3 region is CASSLTGTDAYEQYF. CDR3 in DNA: TGTGCCAGCAGCTTAACCGGGACAGATGCATACGAGCAGTACTTC.

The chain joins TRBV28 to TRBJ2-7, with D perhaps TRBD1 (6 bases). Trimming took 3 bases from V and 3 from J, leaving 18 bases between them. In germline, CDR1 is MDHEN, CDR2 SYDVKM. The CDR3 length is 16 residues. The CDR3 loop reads CASSFADSGRHYEQYF. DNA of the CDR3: TGTGCCAGCAGTTTTGCGGACAGTGGAAGGCACTACGAGCAGTACTTC.

The CDR3 protein is CASSLYQGQETQYF. As DNA, the CDR3 is TGTGCCAGCAGCTTATATCAGGGGCAAGAGACCCAGTACTTC. The chain combines TRBV7-6 with TRBJ2-5; the D gene is possibly TRBD1 (6 bases). Germline values: CDR1 SGHVS, CDR2 FNYEAQ. The V gene lost 2 bases and the J gene lost 2 bases, with 9 bases spanning the gap. The CDR3 runs 14 residues.

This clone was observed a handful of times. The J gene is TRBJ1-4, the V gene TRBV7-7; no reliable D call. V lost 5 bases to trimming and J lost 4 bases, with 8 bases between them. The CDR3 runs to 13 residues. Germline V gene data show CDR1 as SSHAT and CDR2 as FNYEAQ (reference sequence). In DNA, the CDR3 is TGTGCCAGCAGCCCCGTCGTTAATGAAAAACTGTTTTTT. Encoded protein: CASSPVVNEKLFF.

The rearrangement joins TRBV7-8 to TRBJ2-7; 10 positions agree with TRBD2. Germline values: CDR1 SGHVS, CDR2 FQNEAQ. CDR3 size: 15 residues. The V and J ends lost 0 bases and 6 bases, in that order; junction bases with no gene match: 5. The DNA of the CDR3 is TGTGCCAGCAGCTTAGCGCCAGCGGGGGGGCCCGAGCAGTACTTC. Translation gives CASSLAPAGGPEQYF. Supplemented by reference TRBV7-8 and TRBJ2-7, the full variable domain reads GAGVSQSPRYKVAKRGQDVALRCDPISGHVSLFWYQQALGQGPEFLTYFQNEAQLDKSGLPSDRFFAERPEGSVSTLKIQRTQQEDSAVYLCASSLAPAGGPEQYFGPGTRLTVT.

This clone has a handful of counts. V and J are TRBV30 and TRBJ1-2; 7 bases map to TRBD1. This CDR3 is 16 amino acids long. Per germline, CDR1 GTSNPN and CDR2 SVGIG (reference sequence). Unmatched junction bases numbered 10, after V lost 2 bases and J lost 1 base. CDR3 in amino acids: CAWSTRTGGINYGYTF. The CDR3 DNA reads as TGTGCCTGGAGTACGAGGACAGGAGGAATTAACTATGGCTACACCTTC.

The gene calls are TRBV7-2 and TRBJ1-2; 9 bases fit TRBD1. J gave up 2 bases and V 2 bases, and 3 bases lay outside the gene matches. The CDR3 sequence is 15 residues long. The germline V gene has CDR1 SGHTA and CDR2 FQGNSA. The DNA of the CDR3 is TGTGCCAGCAGCTTATTCGACAGGGGGAACTATGGCTACACCTTC. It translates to CASSLFDRGNYGYTF. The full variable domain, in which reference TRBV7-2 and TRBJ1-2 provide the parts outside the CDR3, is GAGVSQSPSNKVTEKGKDVELRCDPISGHTALYWYRQSLGQGLEFLIYFQGNSAPDKSGLPSDRFSAERTGGSVSTLTIQRTQQEDSAVYLCASSLFDRGNYGYTFGSGTRLTVV.

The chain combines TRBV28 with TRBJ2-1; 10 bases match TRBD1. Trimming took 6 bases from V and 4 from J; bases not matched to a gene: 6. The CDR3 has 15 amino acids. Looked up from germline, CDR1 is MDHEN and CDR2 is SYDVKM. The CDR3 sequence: CASSLDRGPYNEQFF. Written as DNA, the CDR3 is TGTGCCAGCAGCCTAGACAGGGGGCCGTACAATGAGCAGTTCTTC.

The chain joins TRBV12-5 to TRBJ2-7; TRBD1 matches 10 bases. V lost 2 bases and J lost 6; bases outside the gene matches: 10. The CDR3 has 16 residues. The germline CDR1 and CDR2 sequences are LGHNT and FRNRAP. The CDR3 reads CASGLSLSGTGVEQYF. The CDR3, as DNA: TGTGCTAGTGGTTTGTCGCTGTCCGGGACAGGGGTCGAGCAGTACTTC. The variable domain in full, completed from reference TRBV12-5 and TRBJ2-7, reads DARVTQTPRHKVTEMGQEVTMRCQPILGHNTVFWYRQTMMQGLELLAYFRNRAPLDDSGMPKDRFSAEMPDATLATLKIQPSEPRDSAVYFCASGLSLSGTGVEQYFGPGTRLTVT.

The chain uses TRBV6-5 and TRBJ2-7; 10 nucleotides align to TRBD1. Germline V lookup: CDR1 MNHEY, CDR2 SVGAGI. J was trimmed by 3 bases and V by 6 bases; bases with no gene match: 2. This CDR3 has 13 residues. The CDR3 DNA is TGTGCCAGCAGGACAGGGGGCGTCTACGAGCAGTACTTC. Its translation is CASRTGGVYEQYF.

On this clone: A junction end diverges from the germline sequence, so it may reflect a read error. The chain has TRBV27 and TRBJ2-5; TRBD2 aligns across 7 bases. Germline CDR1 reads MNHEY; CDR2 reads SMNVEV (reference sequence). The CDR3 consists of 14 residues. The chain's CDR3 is CASSPGLGVGTRYF. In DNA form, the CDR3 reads TGTGCCAGCAGCCCAGGACTAGGTGTTGGGACCCGGTACTTC.